This entry lists 15 T cell receptor beta chains sequenced from one sample in a study of cytomegalovirus exposure and HLA in healthy donors. 13 Jbeta primers and 60 Vbeta primers were used for the PCR. Here immunoSEQ multiplex PCR was the method, and the copy in TCRdb shows in-frame clones only, minus some. This sample has about 130,000 clones, with about 74% found just once. The source material was PBMCs. The origin of the receptors is a woman in her 50s in good health and CMV-seropositive.

The genes are TRBV9 and TRBJ1-2, with D possibly matching TRBD1 (5 bases). Trimming cost V 3 bases and J 2 bases, with 26 bases left between them. Germline assignment: CDR1 SGDLS and CDR2 YYNGEE. The CDR3 is made up of 19 amino acids. CDR3 in amino acids: CASSGSLRGRIRANYGYTF. CDR3 nucleotide sequence: TGTGCCAGCAGCGGATCGCTCCGGGGGAGGATAAGAGCAAACTATGGCTACACCTTC.

The CDR3 DNA reads TGTGCCAGCAGCTTTTGGCAGGGGAGTGTTTACTCTGGAAACACCATATATTTT. It codes for CASSFWQGSVYSGNTIYF. The genes are TRBV7-9 and TRBJ1-3; TRBD1 is a possible D gene (6 bases). Germline loops: CDR1 SEHNR, CDR2 FQNEAQ (reference sequence). This CDR3 spans 18 amino acids. Trimming removed 3 bases from V and 0 bases from J, with 18 bases in between.

This sequence joins TRBV29-1 and TRBJ2-5, with TRBD1 identical over 9 bases. With 6 bases clipped from V and 5 bases from J, the junction kept 16 bases outside the gene matches. Per the germline V gene, CDR1 is SQVTM and CDR2 is ANQGSEA. CDR3 length equals 16 residues. The CDR3 sequence is CSVHPHPGTGSETQYF. The CDR3 DNA reads as TGCAGCGTCCACCCACACCCCGGGACAGGGTCTGAGACCCAGTACTTC. Combining the CDR3 with reference TRBV29-1 and TRBJ2-5 gives the whole variable domain SAVISQKPSRDICQRGTSLTIQCQVDSQVTMMFWYRQQPGQSLTLIATANQGSEATYESGFVIDKFPISRPNLTFSTLTVSNMSPEDSSIYLCSVHPHPGTGSETQYFGPGTRLLVL.

Worth noting for this clone: The same CDR3 is also encoded by other DNA sequences in this sample. This chain connects TRBV5-1 to TRBJ2-5; 9 positions match TRBD1. This CDR3 contains 14 residues. Germline CDR1 SGHRS, CDR2 YFSETQ. After removal of 2 bases from V and 2 bases from J, the junction contained 1 base not matched to a gene. Here the CDR3 reads CASSLGTGQETQYF. CDR3 nucleotides: TGCGCCAGCAGCTTAGGGACAGGGCAAGAGACCCAGTACTTC.

The CDR3 loop is CASSQDSGLGTDTQYF. Written as DNA, the CDR3 is TGTGCCAGCAGCCAAGATAGCGGGCTTGGCACAGATACGCAGTATTTT. The chain couples TRBV14 to TRBJ2-3, with 7 bases lining up with TRBD2. This CDR3 has 16 amino acids. In germline, CDR1 is SGHDN, CDR2 FVKESK. Trimming cost V 0 bases and J 1 base; bases outside gene matches: 4.

This clone has ten or more counts. V gene TRBV19 combines with J gene TRBJ1-5; possibly TRBD1 for D (5 bases). The CDR3 runs to 14 residues. V shed 10 bases and J shed 2 bases, with 15 bases lying between them. Germline V gene sequence: CDR1 LNHDA, CDR2 SQIVND (reference sequence). The chain's CDR3 is CATKMGGGNQPQHF. The CDR3 coding sequence is TGTGCCACTAAAATGGGGGGAGGCAATCAGCCCCAGCATTTT.

The chain combines TRBV29-1 with TRBJ1-5; the match to TRBD1 covers 7 bases. Germline V CDR1 and CDR2: SQVTM, ANQGSEA. There are 14 residues in the CDR3. V was pared by 5 bases and J by 5 bases, with 9 bases of the junction left unmatched. CDR3 DNA sequence: TGCAGCGTTCTTGACAGGGATCCCGATCAGCCCCAGCATTTT. It is translated as CSVLDRDPDQPQHF.

This clone has a single count. The chain links TRBV4-1 to TRBJ1-5, with TRBD1 matching 7 bases. V gave up 1 base and J gave up 2 bases; unmatched junction bases: 11. The CDR3 is 18 residues long. Per the germline V gene, CDR1 is MGHRA and CDR2 is YSYEKL. Here the CDR3 DNA reads TGCGCCAGCAGCCAAGGAAAGGGGGCAGCGTTTGGCAATCAGCCCCAGCATTTT. It codes for CASSQGKGAAFGNQPQHF.

V and J are TRBV4-2 and TRBJ2-7; TRBD1 aligns across 7 bases. This CDR3 is built from 16 residues. The ends lost 1 base at V and 0 bases at J; junction bases unmatched: 6. Looked up from germline, CDR1 is LGHNA and CDR2 is YNFKEQ. The CDR3 protein is CASSQAAGQDSYEQYF. CDR3 DNA: TGTGCCAGCAGCCAAGCCGCCGGACAGGACTCCTACGAGCAGTACTTC.

The rearrangement uses TRBV9 and TRBJ2-1; TRBD2 agrees at 9 bases. The CDR3 runs to 15 residues. V lost 0 bases, J lost 13 bases, and 11 bases stayed unmatched. Germline lookup yields CDR1 SGDLS and CDR2 YYNGEE. CDR3 in amino acids: CASSVEGSGGRPQFF. The CDR3 nucleotides are TGTGCCAGCAGCGTAGAGGGTAGCGGGGGACGACCCCAGTTCTTC.

The chain links TRBV27 to TRBJ1-6; D is ambiguous. Trimming removed 3 bases from V and 9 bases from J, with 18 bases in between. Germline V gene sequence: CDR1 MNHEY, CDR2 SMNVEV (reference sequence). The CDR3 consists of 16 residues. The CDR3 protein is CASSFSGAGLGSPLHF. In nucleotides, the CDR3 is TGTGCCAGCAGTTTTAGTGGTGCGGGTTTGGGTTCACCCCTCCACTTT.

About this clone itself: The same CDR3 also results from other DNA sequences found in this sample. The rearrangement joins TRBV10-3 to TRBJ1-4; 7 positions agree with TRBD1. Germline-derived CDR1 and CDR2 are ENHRY and SYGVKD. The CDR3 is 15 residues long. Trimming removed 3 bases from V and 7 bases from J; junction bases left unmatched: 8. The CDR3 coding sequence is TGTGCCATCAGTGAAGGTAGGGGGCTTAGTGAAAAACTGTTTTTT. Translating gives CAISEGRGLSEKLFF.

This chain connects TRBV5-5 to TRBJ2-7; TRBD2 is a possible D gene (6 bases). V was clipped by 1 base and J by 12 bases, with 14 bases between them. The CDR3 length is 12 residues. The germline CDR1 and CDR2 sequences are SGHKS and YYEKEE (reference sequence). The DNA of the CDR3 is TGTGCCAGCAGCTTGACGGAGGGTTTTAGGTACTTC. Protein product: CASSLTEGFRYF.

Points on this clone: Other DNA sequences within the sample encode an identical CDR3. The chain is built from TRBV27 and TRBJ1-5; 7 bases map to TRBD1. The trim removed 5 bases at V and 6 bases at J, leaving 7 bases unmatched. The CDR3 loop spans 14 amino acids. From germline, CDR1 is MNHEY and CDR2 SMNVEV (reference sequence). CDR3 amino acids: CASSRAGGVQPQHF. As DNA, the CDR3 is TGTGCCAGCAGTCGGGCAGGGGGTGTTCAGCCCCAGCATTTT.

The V call is TRBV7-3, the J call TRBJ2-1; 7 positions agree with TRBD1. Losses at the gene ends were 5 bases for V and 2 bases for J; bases not matched to a gene: 6. The length of the CDR3 is 15 residues. CDR1 is SGHTA and CDR2 is FQGTGA in the germline V gene. The CDR3 bases are TGTGCCAGCAGCACCGAGGGACAGCCCTACAATGAGCAGTTCTTC. Translated: CASSTEGQPYNEQFF.